The next 30 T cell receptor beta chains were all read from a single sample in a study of radiotherapy plus CTLA-4 blockade in lung cancer. Measured with immunoSEQ multiplex PCR; TCRdb has only the in-frame clones, and not every one. In the table there are tens of thousands of clones, around 87% of which are singletons. The sample in question was peripheral blood, obtained from a patient treated with radiotherapy plus ipilimumab. The source is a human donor with non-small cell lung cancer that progressed on radiotherapy plus ipilimumab.

V and J are TRBV5-1 and TRBJ2-7, with D unresolved. V shed 0 bases and J shed 2 bases, with 18 bases lying between them. Germline values: CDR1 SGHRS, CDR2 YFSETQ. The CDR3 sequence is 17 residues long. The CDR3 DNA sequence: TGCGCCAGCAGCTTGGGACCCGCGAGTAATCCAACCTACGAGCAGTACTTC. Its translation: CASSLGPASNPTYEQYF.

This chain joins TRBV5-4 and TRBJ2-2, with a tentative D call TRBD1 (6 bases). The CDR3 extends over 15 amino acids. The germline V gene has CDR1 SGHNT and CDR2 YYREEE (reference sequence). Trimming pared 4 bases from V and 0 bases from J, leaving 10 bases between. The CDR3 protein is CASSVGTPNTGELFF. The CDR3 DNA follows: TGTGCCAGCAGCGTCGGGACACCGAACACCGGGGAGCTGTTTTTT.

This clone was detected only a few times. The chain links TRBV5-1 to TRBJ2-5; maybe TRBD1 (6 bases). This CDR3 spans 14 amino acids. The ends were cut back, 6 bases at V and 5 bases at J, with 17 bases in the middle. Germline CDR1 is SGHRS and CDR2 is YFSETQ. For the CDR3, the DNA is TGCGCCAGCACCCCCCAGGGGACACAGGAGACCCAGTACTTC. Translation gives CASTPQGTQETQYF.

The chain joins TRBV7-6 to TRBJ2-3; 14 nucleotides align to TRBD2. From germline, CDR1 is SGHVS and CDR2 FNYEAQ. This CDR3 region has 17 residues. With 8 bases clipped from V and 6 bases from J, the junction kept 13 bases outside the gene matches. The CDR3 sequence: CASASGTSGSGGDTQYF. The CDR3 nucleotides are TGTGCCAGCGCATCCGGGACTAGCGGGAGCGGCGGGGATACGCAGTATTTT.

The table lists this clone with a few counts. The CDR3 DNA sequence: TGTGCCAGTAGTATGCAGGGGGCGCAGTATTTT. The encoded protein is CASSMQGAQYF. This chain uses TRBV19 with TRBJ2-3; TRBD1 agrees at 7 bases. Trimming took 3 bases from V and 10 from J; bases not matched to a gene: 1. CDR3 length: 11 amino acids. Germline V gene sequence: CDR1 LNHDA, CDR2 SQIVND (reference sequence).

The V and J genes are TRBV5-4 and TRBJ1-3; D possibly corresponds to TRBD1 (6 bases). The V end was cut by 9 bases, the J end by 1 base, with 8 bases between. Germline CDR1 is SGHNT and CDR2 is YYREEE (reference sequence). The CDR3 consists of 12 residues. The CDR3 region is CAIQGSGNTIYF. The CDR3 DNA sequence: TGTGCCATCCAGGGGTCTGGAAACACCATATATTTT. Combining the CDR3 with reference TRBV5-4 and TRBJ1-3 gives the whole variable domain ETGVTQSPTHLIKTRGQQVTLRCSSQSGHNTVSWYQQALGQGPQFIFQYYREEENGRGNFPPRFSGLQFPNYSSELNVNALELDDSALYLCAIQGSGNTIYFGEGSWLTVV.

V is TRBV19 and J is TRBJ1-5; no definite D call. There are 13 residues in the CDR3. Trimming stripped 3 bases from V and 6 bases from J, with 9 bases between. Germline V lookup: CDR1 LNHDA, CDR2 SQIVND (reference sequence). In nucleotides, the CDR3 is TGTGCCAGTAGTATCTTGGAAAGTCAGCCCCAGCATTTT. Protein product: CASSILESQPQHF. The whole variable domain, filled in from reference TRBV19 and TRBJ1-5, reads DGGITQSPKYLFRKEGQNVTLSCEQNLNHDAMYWYRQDPGQGLRLIYYSQIVNDFQKGDIAEGYSVSREKKESFPLTVTSAQKNPTAFYLCASSILESQPQHFGDGTRLSIL.

The chain carries TRBV6-4 and TRBJ1-2; 7 nucleotides line up with TRBD1. V trimming: 6 bases; J trimming: 5 bases; junction bases outside the gene matches: 15. Germline V gives CDR1 MRHNA, CDR2 SNTAGT. The CDR3 has 16 amino acids. CDR3 loop: CASSPSTGYTRYGYTF. The CDR3 DNA follows: TGTGCCAGCAGCCCCTCGACAGGGTATACCCGGTATGGCTACACCTTC.

On this clone: Other DNA sequences within the sample encode an identical CDR3. The rearrangement links TRBV7-8 to TRBJ2-2, with 7 positions matching TRBD2. Germline values: CDR1 SGHVS, CDR2 FQNEAQ. V shed 7 bases and J 7 bases; nucleotides not matched to a gene: 9. The CDR3 length is 14 residues. The CDR3 DNA reads TGTGCCAGCACCCTGGGAGGGCGTCACGGGGAGCTGTTTTTT. It specifies CASTLGGRHGELFF.

The chain employs TRBV9 and TRBJ2-3, with D hard to call. Trimming removed 0 bases at V and 2 bases at J, with 13 bases between. The CDR3 has 16 residues. The germline CDR1 and CDR2 sequences are SGDLS and YYNGEE. In DNA, the CDR3 is TGTGCCAGCAGCGTAGGAACTACCCTATCCACAGATACGCAGTATTTT. Amino acids: CASSVGTTLSTDTQYF. The full variable domain, completed using reference TRBV9 and TRBJ2-3, is DSGVTQTPKHLITATGQRVTLRCSPRSGDLSVYWYQQSLDQGLQFLIQYYNGEERAKGNILERFSAQQFPDLHSELNLSSLELGDSALYFCASSVGTTLSTDTQYFGPGTRLTVL.

This clone was picked up a small number of times. The chain has TRBV4-2 and TRBJ1-4, with no clear D. The CDR3 length is 18 residues. CDR1 is LGHNA and CDR2 is YNFKEQ in the germline V gene. V shed 1 base and J shed 0 bases, with 15 bases lying between them. The CDR3 DNA reads as TGTGCCAGCAGCCAAGGATTTGTGATCGGTGCAACTAATGAAAAACTGTTTTTT. The encoded protein is CASSQGFVIGATNEKLFF.

As concerns this clone: The junction departs from germline at one end; a sequencing error may be responsible. The rearrangement links TRBV7-2 to TRBJ1-5, with TRBD1 identical over 7 bases. Germline V lookup: CDR1 SGHTA, CDR2 FQGNSA. The CDR3 covers 14 residues. CDR3: CASSPGGGNQSQHF. Written as DNA, the CDR3 is TGTGCCAGCAGCCCAGGGGGTGGCAATCAGTCCCAGCATTTT.

The chain couples TRBV15 to TRBJ2-5; D perhaps matches TRBD2 (6 bases). V was pared by 0 bases and J by 5 bases, with 13 bases between. Germline V gene sequence: CDR1 LNHNV, CDR2 YYDKDF (reference sequence). The CDR3 loop spans 15 amino acids. CDR3 sequence: CATSRDRREWETQYF. In nucleotides, the CDR3 is TGTGCCACCAGCAGAGATCGGCGGGAATGGGAGACCCAGTACTTC. Filled out from reference TRBV15 and TRBJ2-5, the complete variable domain reads DAMVIQNPRYQVTQFGKPVTLSCSQTLNHNVMYWYQQKSSQAPKLLFHYYDKDFNNEADTPDNFQSRRPNTSFCFLDIRSPGLGDTAMYLCATSRDRREWETQYFGPGTRLLVL.

The rearrangement links TRBV15 to TRBJ2-2, with D possibly being TRBD2 (6 bases). V dropped 1 base and J dropped 5 bases, with 23 bases sitting between them. Germline CDR1 LNHNV, CDR2 YYDKDF (reference sequence). The CDR3 covers 19 residues. The CDR3 nucleotides are TGTGCCACCAGCAGAGTAGAAAATCCCGGGAGCAGGAGGACCGGGGAGCTGTTTTTT. It yields the protein CATSRVENPGSRRTGELFF.

The chain employs TRBV6-5 and TRBJ2-7, with TRBD2 identical over 11 bases. The CDR3 totals 15 residues. Germline V gene data show CDR1 as MNHEY and CDR2 as SVGAGI. V lost 6 bases to trimming and J lost 0 bases; unmatched junction nucleotides: 4. Here the CDR3 reads CASRTSGTGSYEQYF. The CDR3 bases are TGTGCCAGCAGGACTAGCGGGACCGGCTCCTACGAGCAGTACTTC.

V usage is TRBV7-3 and J usage is TRBJ2-7; 10 bases are a match to TRBD1. This CDR3 is 18 amino acids long. Germline CDR1 and CDR2: SGHTA and FQGTGA. The J segment lost 6 bases and the V segment lost 6 bases, leaving 20 bases of the junction unmatched. This CDR3 reads CASSLIPVGTGVIGEQYF. The CDR3 DNA is TGTGCCAGCAGTTTGATCCCCGTCGGGACAGGGGTGATCGGCGAGCAGTACTTC.

On this clone: The sample contains more than one DNA sequence encoding this CDR3. V usage is TRBV7-2 and J usage is TRBJ2-7; D possibly corresponds to TRBD2 (6 bases). Germline V gene sequence: CDR1 SGHTA, CDR2 FQGNSA. V lost 0 bases, J lost 6 bases, and 12 bases lay in between. The CDR3 runs 14 residues. The CDR3, as DNA: TGTGCCAGCAGCTTAGCGGGGGGACCGGGCGAGCAGTACTTC. Translating gives CASSLAGGPGEQYF.

The V gene is TRBV7-8, the J gene TRBJ1-1, with a weak D call TRBD1 (5 bases). CDR1 and CDR2 from the germline V gene are SGHVS and FQNEAQ. CDR3 length: 15 amino acids. V was shortened by 2 bases and J by 2 bases, with 12 bases between the two germline ends. The DNA for the CDR3 is TGTGCCAGCAGCTTAAATACAGGTTTCAACACTGAAGCTTTCTTT. This encodes CASSLNTGFNTEAFF.

In its sample, this clone was seen a few times. One junction end does not reproduce the germline sequence, and a read error may be involved. The chain couples TRBV5-4 to TRBJ1-1, with a possible D match to TRBD1 (5 bases). Germline V lookup: CDR1 SGHNT, CDR2 YYREEE (reference sequence). The CDR3 has 12 residues. As DNA, the CDR3 is TGTGCCAGCACCTTGCGGGGGGACCTGGCTTTCTTT. Encoded protein: CASTLRGDLAFF.

This clone showed up just a few times. The chain carries TRBV5-1 and TRBJ2-7; no definite D call. Between the trimmed V and J ends, which lost 1 base and 7 bases, there was a span of 12 bases. Germline assignment: CDR1 SGHRS and CDR2 YFSETQ. This CDR3 is 13 amino acids long. CDR3 nucleotide sequence: TGCGCCAGCAGCTTGTCCCAGCCTGGTGAGCAGTACTTC. It encodes CASSLSQPGEQYF. Filled out from reference TRBV5-1 and TRBJ2-7, the complete variable domain reads KAGVTQTPRYLIKTRGQQVTLSCSPISGHRSVSWYQQTPGQGLQFLFEYFSETQRNKGNFPGRFSGRQFSNSRSEMNVSTLELGDSALYLCASSLSQPGEQYFGPGTRLTVT.

J is TRBJ2-7 and V is TRBV4-3; the D gene is possibly TRBD2 (6 bases). CDR3 length: 14 amino acids. Trimming stripped 0 bases from V and 2 bases from J, with 8 bases between. Germline V lookup: CDR1 LGHNA, CDR2 YSLEER. In DNA, the CDR3 is TGCGCCAGCAGCCAAGAGCGGGGCCCCTACGAGCAGTACTTC. Its protein product is CASSQERGPYEQYF.

The chain carries TRBV6-1 and TRBJ2-7, with 11 bases matching TRBD2. Germline lookup yields CDR1 MNHNS and CDR2 SASEGT. V lost 4 bases and J lost 3; bases outside the gene matches: 14. This CDR3 comprises 18 residues. DNA for the CDR3: TGTGCCAGCAGTGTCCTAGCGGGGGGCAAAAGGAATATCTACGAGCAGTACTTC. It translates to CASSVLAGGKRNIYEQYF.

V is TRBV9 and J is TRBJ1-2; TRBD1 matches at 9 bases. The J segment lost 3 bases and the V segment lost 4 bases, leaving 4 bases of the junction unmatched. Germline V CDR1 and CDR2: SGDLS, YYNGEE. The CDR3 sequence is 14 residues long. The DNA for the CDR3 is TGTGCCAGCAGCCCCCGGGACAGGGACTATGGCTACACCTTC. Its translation is CASSPRDRDYGYTF.

In its sample, this clone was seen once. This sequence joins TRBV5-1 and TRBJ2-1; 13 positions match TRBD2. This CDR3 is 17 amino acids long. With 4 bases clipped from V and 7 bases from J, the junction kept 11 bases outside the gene matches. The germline gives CDR1 SGHRS, CDR2 YFSETQ. The CDR3 region has the DNA TGCGCCAGCAGCCCACAACTAGCGGGAGGGCCTCAGAATGAGCAGTTCTTC. This translates into CASSPQLAGGPQNEQFF.

This rearrangement joins TRBV19 to TRBJ1-5; D unresolved. This CDR3 contains 15 residues. The ends were cut back, 7 bases at V and 0 bases at J, with 13 bases in the middle. The germline V gene has CDR1 LNHDA and CDR2 SQIVND (reference sequence). The DNA of the CDR3 is TGTGCCAGTACCCCGGGATACAATAGCAATCAGCCCCAGCATTTT. Amino acid sequence: CASTPGYNSNQPQHF.

This clone was detected once. The CDR3 region is CATSRAGGATDTQYF. As DNA, the CDR3 is TGTGCCACCAGCAGAGCTGGGGGGGCTACAGATACGCAGTATTTT. The chain joins TRBV15 to TRBJ2-3; D is perhaps TRBD2 (7 bases). CDR1 is LNHNV, CDR2 YYDKDF, per germline (reference sequence). The CDR3 has 15 residues. V was trimmed by 1 base and J by 3 bases, leaving 11 bases between them.

This chain links TRBV7-2 with TRBJ2-2, with 10 bases lining up with TRBD2. This CDR3 has 17 residues. V lost 5 bases, J lost 0 bases, and 6 bases stayed unmatched. Germline CDR1 reads SGHTA; CDR2 reads FQGNSA. CDR3 loop: CASSPGLAAANTGELFF. The DNA for the CDR3 is TGTGCCAGCAGCCCTGGACTAGCGGCCGCGAACACCGGGGAGCTGTTTTTT.

The chain uses TRBV30 and TRBJ2-7; D is perhaps TRBD1 (6 bases). Between the trimmed V and J ends, which lost 3 bases and 2 bases, there was a span of 11 bases. CDR1 GTSNPN and CDR2 SVGIG come from the germline V gene (reference sequence). CDR3 length: 13 amino acids. The CDR3 sequence is CAWSRQGPYEQYF. The DNA for the CDR3 is TGTGCCTGGAGCCGGCAGGGGCCCTACGAGCAGTACTTC.

Turning to this clone: Other DNA sequences in the same sample also yield this CDR3. The chain has TRBV5-4 and TRBJ2-5; 9 nucleotides align to TRBD2. V lost 3 bases, J lost 4 bases, and 4 bases stayed unmatched. This CDR3 contains 14 residues. Germline V CDR1 and CDR2: SGHNT, YYREEE (reference sequence). CDR3 sequence: CASSSGTSPETQYF. The CDR3 nucleotides are TGTGCCAGCAGCTCAGGGACTAGCCCAGAGACCCAGTACTTC.

CDR3 in DNA: TGTGCCAGCAGCTTAGGTTCTGGCCCGGGGGCAGAACTGTTTTTT. This gives the protein CASSLGSGPGAELFF. The V call is TRBV11-3, the J call TRBJ1-4; D is perhaps TRBD1 (6 bases). CDR3 length equals 15 residues. V lost 1 base and J 12 bases, leaving 18 bases between the germline ends. Germline CDR1 reads SGHNT; CDR2 reads YENEEA.